This TCR beta chain was recorded in a study of T cell repertoires in cytomegalovirus infection. Study-level information: Newly reported HLA-C-restricted and thoroughly characterized HLA-B-restricted CMV epitopes were employed. From public TCR beta signatures came an indication of both CMV infection and matching HLA type.

The CDR3 covers 14 residues. CDR1 is LNHDA, CDR2 SQIVND, per germline (reference sequence). V was shortened by 6 bases and J by 5 bases, with 13 bases between the two germline ends. In its sample, this clonotype was seen a few times. Its target is unknown. Whole-study results and caveats: CMV carriers with the relevant HLA were identified by cumulative public TCR beta family frequency.

TCRdb re-analysed the reads in MiXCR, keeping a single row per CDR3 protein. The table includes about 330,000 distinct CDR3 sequences, roughly 34% detected once. V gene TRBV19 combines with J gene TRBJ2-2, with D tentatively TRBD2 (6 bases). The sequencing here drew on cultured PBMCs, taken from culture after CMV antigen stimulation. This receptor was identified in a human donor in good health (CMV status not recorded). Some clones in this sample may be carry-over from other donors' samples. CDR3 residues: CASSPLGRTGELFF. DNA of the CDR3: TGTGCCAGTAGCCCACTTGGGAGGACCGGGGAGCTGTTTTTT.